Detailed here is one T cell receptor beta chain. This clonotype was detected only a few times. Its antigen is not yet known. No base qualities exist here, and no much larger clone lies one base off it. Amplification of TCR beta CDR3 regions was carried out from RNA transcripts. A first-round RT-PCR of the TCR CDR3 used the HTBI primer set with the Qiagen OneStep RT-PCR kit. The libraries were constructed in a second round of multiplex PCR and then size-selected and purified. Sequencing of the libraries was done on an Illumina HiSeq2000 using paired-end 100 bp reads. The study's processing was this. SOAPnuke was used to process the raw data, throwing out any read that contained adapters or uncalled bases, had a mean Phred below 15, or lacked an exact constant-primer or identifier match. COPE v1.2.5 was used to merge the high-quality paired reads, and each unique nucleotide sequence was defined as a clonotype. MiTCR v1.1 was used to align clonotypes to the IMGT TRBV, TRBD and TRBJ reference segments. The analysis was restricted to V-J combinations with a frequency above 0.0001, which together covered 99.2% of the repertoires. The TCS score was defined as F50 (clonal expansion) divided by E x V (chaos), with BLOSUM62-based TCRdist calculated between CDR3 peptides within each V-J. Welch's t-statistics and random forest reduced fewer than 550 V-J features to 10 to 15, which were used in a naive Bayes classifier (R e1071). TCRdb took the public reads, trimmed them with fastp at Q25, ran MiXCR for clone calling and kept in-frame beta chains. Rows with one shared CDR3 protein collapse into an entry with the most common genes and DNA. TCRdb assigned the V and J calls; the authors' analysis was not used. Counted in this sample were roughly 600,000 distinct CDR3 sequences; more than 12% of them appeared once. The ten most abundant clones make up around an eighth of the sample.

CDR1 and CDR2 were assigned from the germline V gene (reference sequence) as MNHEY and SMNVEV. The CDR3 spans 14 residues, from the cysteine through the phenylalanine. The read is trimmed to its CDR3 DNA, 42 bases read in frame from base 1. V and J lose 2 bases and 2 bases, and a span of 7 bases separates them. The data derive from a study of T cells in Graves' hyperthyroidism and ophthalmopathy (dated by TCRdb to between 2018 and 2021). In terms of the full investigation: Peripheral blood was sampled at the time of initial diagnosis, prior to any treatment. A discovery cohort of approximately 97 patients, approximately 45 with Graves' ophthalmopathy and about 58 with stable Graves' hyperthyroidism, was used to find distinguishing TCR V-J signatures. Prospective prediction of ophthalmopathy was tested in an independent validation cohort consisting of about 20 hyperthyroidism patients and more than 15 patients who later progressed to ophthalmopathy. The approximately 100 discovery patients were divided at random into training and test sets in a 7:3 ratio. The study also compared thyroid tissue and blood T-cell repertoires from over 5 Graves' hyperthyroidism patients. After sampling, hyperthyroidism patients received methimazole starting at 30 mg daily, and ophthalmopathy patients received high-dose intravenous methylprednisolone. The paper describes TCR Vbeta CDR3 sequencing of more than 120 peripheral blood samples, made up of 43 ophthalmopathy patients, roughly 80 hyperthyroidism patients and some 17 progressor patients.

Here is what the overall study found, with its caveats: In validation, the model predicted progression to ophthalmopathy a median of about 5.9 months before onset, with roughly 71% sensitivity and about 75% specificity. A 13 V-J signature model separated ophthalmopathy from stable hyperthyroidism, with around 91% sensitivity and roughly 82% specificity in cross-validation and 80%/75% in testing. Sample size was not statistically predetermined, and investigators were not blinded to group allocation. Most expanded thyroid clonotypes (frequency above 0.001) were also found in blood, which suggests that blood repertoires may mirror thyroid immune responses.

In the ophthalmopathy patients, disease was moderately to severely active, with a Clinical Activity Score of 3 or more, a NOSPECS grade of 4 or more, and a duration of less than 3 months. The study excluded patients with uncontrolled infections, other autoimmune diseases, pregnancy or lactation. Diagnoses relied on clinical symptoms, serum thyroxine and TRAb, thyroid ultrasound and orbital computed tomography. PBMCs were separated from roughly 10 ml of fresh peripheral blood using Ficoll-Paque density gradient centrifugation. Total RNA was extracted with Trizol reagent, and quality was checked on an Agilent 2100 Bioanalyzer.

Material: blood. This chain joins TRBV27 to TRBJ1-5; no D segment can be confidently identified. This clonotype originated in a woman in her 50s with Graves' ophthalmopathy. The sequenced DNA: TGTGCCAGCAGTTTAAACGACGGCAATCAGCCCCAGCATTTT. It codes for CASSLNDGNQPQHF.